Listed here are 16 T cell receptor beta chains from one sample, sequenced in a study of cytomegalovirus exposure and HLA in healthy donors (dated by TCRdb to about 2017). The library was built by means of the immunoSEQ multiplex PCR assay. A mixture of 60 forward primers for TCR Vbeta segments and 13 reverse primers for TCR Jbeta segments was used in the multiplex PCR. TCRdb mirrors the immuneACCESS table, restricted to in-frame sequences. Some clones are absent from its copies; in checked studies, under half trace to an unresolved V gene, and the reason for the others is unknown. The sample's records list 50,000 to 55,000 clones. The ten largest make up 9% to 15% of the sample. Sequences were obtained from PBMCs. These receptors originate from a woman in her fifties or sixties in good health and CMV-seropositive.

This chain joins TRBV19 and TRBJ2-5; TRBD1 agrees at 7 bases. The DNA matches TRBJ2-7 better at its end, which makes the J call doubtful. Germline values: CDR1 LNHDA, CDR2 SQIVND (reference sequence). The CDR3 has 12 residues. The CDR3 DNA reads as TGTGCCAGTGCCGGGACAGCCTACGAGCAGTACTTC. Translation: CASAGTAYEQYF.

The chain uses TRBV4-3 and TRBJ2-5, with TRBD2 identical over 11 bases. Germline trimming cut 0 bases from V and 5 bases from J; bases unmatched to any gene: 8. CDR1 is LGHNA, CDR2 YSLEER, per germline. This CDR3 spans 17 amino acids. The CDR3 DNA follows: TGCGCCAGCAGCCAAGATCATGATAGCGGGGGGGCGGAGACCCAGTACTTC. Translation gives CASSQDHDSGGAETQYF.

This chain uses TRBV13 with TRBJ2-3; TRBD2 aligns across 12 bases. V lost 1 base and J lost 4; bases outside the gene matches: 3. CDR3 length: 16 residues. Germline-derived CDR1 and CDR2 are PRHDT and FYEKMQ (reference sequence). In DNA form, the CDR3 reads TGTGCCAGCAGCTTAGCCCTAGCGGGGGGGCCAGATACGCAGTATTTT. It is translated as CASSLALAGGPDTQYF.

The V gene is TRBV27, the J gene TRBJ1-1, with 9 bases matching TRBD1. The CDR3 is 17 amino acids. J lost 4 bases, V lost 2 bases, and 11 bases had no gene match. Germline V lookup: CDR1 MNHEY, CDR2 SMNVEV (reference sequence). CDR3 loop: CASSLVTGGGLGTEAFF. In nucleotides, the CDR3 is TGTGCCAGCAGTTTAGTCACAGGGGGCGGGCTTGGCACTGAAGCTTTCTTT.

As regards this clone: A junction boundary mismatches the germline segment, possibly from a read error. The J gene is TRBJ2-1, the V gene TRBV7-2, with TRBD2 identical over 9 bases. CDR1 is SGHTA and CDR2 is FQGNSA in the germline V gene. This CDR3 region has 15 residues. The CDR3 sequence: CASSAGTSSDNEQFF. The CDR3 nucleotides read TGTGCCAGCAGCGCCGGGACTAGCTCCGACAATGAGCAGTTCTTC.

The chain recombines TRBV25-1 with TRBJ1-6, with D possibly being TRBD1 (5 bases). Trimming removed 3 bases at V and 7 bases at J, with 13 bases between. The germline gives CDR1 MGHDK, CDR2 SYGVNS. The CDR3 sequence is 15 residues long. The CDR3 sequence is CASSEGGGENSPLHF. CDR3 nucleotides: TGTGCCAGCAGTGAGGGCGGGGGAGAGAATTCACCCCTCCACTTT.

CDR3 DNA: TGTGCCAGCAGTTTTGACAGAGCCTACGAGCAGTACTTC. It translates to CASSFDRAYEQYF. The chain joins TRBV11-2 to TRBJ2-7, with D tentatively TRBD1 (5 bases). Germline CDR1 and CDR2: SGHAT and FQNNGV. The CDR3 has 13 residues. V lost 6 bases, J lost 2 bases, and 11 bases lay in between.

The rearrangement joins TRBV15 to TRBJ2-1; no clear D gene. Trimming shortened V by 0 bases and J by 4 bases, and 4 bases separated the two germline ends. The length of the CDR3 is 13 residues. Germline lookup yields CDR1 LNHNV and CDR2 YYDKDF (reference sequence). The CDR3 coding sequence is TGTGCCACCAGCAGAGACAGGTACAATGAGCAGTTCTTC. This sequence encodes CATSRDRYNEQFF.

Regarding this clone: Germline and junction disagree at one end, which may indicate a read error. The chain carries TRBV5-1 and TRBJ1-1, with D tentatively TRBD1 (5 bases). The CDR3 consists of 12 residues. Germline V gene data show CDR1 as SGHRS and CDR2 as YFSETQ. In DNA form, the CDR3 reads TGCGCCAGCAGCTTCCAGGGAACTGAAGATTTCTTT. Its protein is CASSFQGTEDFF.

The chain carries TRBV29-1 and TRBJ1-3; TRBD1 might be the D (5 bases). Germline assignment: CDR1 SQVTM and CDR2 ANQGSEA. V shed 6 bases and J shed 1 base, with 13 bases lying between them. CDR3 length: 14 residues. This CDR3 reads CSVVNQGSGNTIYF. The DNA of the CDR3 is TGCAGCGTGGTAAACCAGGGATCTGGAAACACCATATATTTT.

The chain uses TRBV6-1 and TRBJ2-7, with 11 bases lining up with TRBD1. The CDR3 covers 13 residues. Unmatched junction bases numbered 1, after V lost 7 bases and J lost 2 bases. Per the germline V gene, CDR1 is MNHNS and CDR2 is SASEGT. The CDR3 coding sequence is TGTGCCAGCATGGGACAGGGGGCCTACGAGCAGTACTTC. It translates to CASMGQGAYEQYF.

This chain links TRBV9 with TRBJ1-2; TRBD1 matches 8 bases. V was pared by 3 bases and J by 7 bases, with 8 bases of the junction left unmatched. This CDR3 is built from 14 residues. Germline CDR1 SGDLS, CDR2 YYNGEE. The CDR3 protein is CASSDSGQGSGYTF. The CDR3 DNA reads as TGTGCCAGCAGCGACTCCGGACAGGGCAGTGGCTACACCTTC.

The chain couples TRBV5-1 to TRBJ2-5; D gene ambiguous. The CDR3 length is 12 residues. V was shortened by 2 bases and J by 2 bases, with 4 bases between the two germline ends. Germline CDR1 and CDR2: SGHRS and YFSETQ. CDR3 in amino acids: CASSFLQETQYF. The DNA of the CDR3 is TGCGCCAGCAGCTTTTTACAAGAGACCCAGTACTTC.

The rearrangement links TRBV29-1 to TRBJ1-2, with D tentatively TRBD1 (5 bases). V was shortened by 5 bases and J by 0 bases, with 13 bases between the two germline ends. Germline V gives CDR1 SQVTM, CDR2 ANQGSEA. The CDR3 is 14 residues long. DNA for the CDR3: TGCAGCGTTTTTAGGGGCGAAACTAACTATGGCTACACCTTC. Encoded protein: CSVFRGETNYGYTF.

CDR3 sequence: CAISDPRETYGYTF. The CDR3 DNA is TGTGCCATCAGTGACCCTCGAGAAACCTATGGCTACACCTTC. V gene TRBV10-3 combines with J gene TRBJ1-2; D remains unclear. The CDR3 sequence is 14 residues long. Trimming took 3 bases from V and 4 from J, leaving 12 bases between them. Germline assignment: CDR1 ENHRY and CDR2 SYGVKD.

This rearrangement joins TRBV5-8 to TRBJ2-7; TRBD2 might be the D (6 bases). The CDR3 has 16 amino acids. CDR1 SGHTS and CDR2 YDEGEE come from the germline V gene. V was pared by 4 bases and J by 2 bases, with 19 bases between. CDR3 sequence reads: CASSLSAGGEAYEQYF. The CDR3 DNA reads as TGTGCCAGCAGCCTTTCCGCTGGCGGGGAGGCCTACGAGCAGTACTTC.